This T cell receptor beta chain originates from a study of CD8 T cells in ankylosing spondylitis listed by TCRdb under 2017. Regarding the research as a whole: To find TCR variants linked to disease, the study profiled T cell receptor beta repertoires in ankylosing spondylitis patients and healthy donors. The full study cohort comprised 20 to 25 ankylosing spondylitis patients and approximately 100 healthy donors. Samples of peripheral blood were taken, and for ankylosing spondylitis patients, synovial fluid was collected as well. Summary of the overall study and its limitations: The disease-linked clones were reported to be significantly enriched in matched synovial fluid samples from ankylosing spondylitis patients. A TCR beta motif made up of roughly eight highly homologous amino acid variants appeared to be characteristic of blood from ankylosing spondylitis patients. Some motif variants were previously reported in synovial fluid and blood of reactive arthritis patients, suggesting common disease-initiation mechanisms. In peripheral blood, the disease-linked clones were found at relatively low frequencies and had a CD8+ phenotype.

This clonotype was found many times. The specificity of this receptor is unknown. Base quality data are lacking; no much larger clone is found one base away. CDR3 length: 11 amino acids, cysteine to phenylalanine. The kept DNA is CDR3 alone, 33 bases in frame from the first base. For CDR1 and CDR2, the germline V gene (reference sequence) lists DFQATT and SNEGSKA. V loses 4 bases of germline sequence and J loses 4 bases, and the interval between the two ends is 7 bases. Instrument used: Illumina HiSeq 2500. Quantitative 5'-RACE with molecular barcodes was the method used to prepare the TCR beta libraries. Turning to the authors' computational methods: A new computational method based on a probabilistic model of VDJ rearrangement was used to identify disease-linked TCR variants. Starting from the raw public reads, TCRdb applied fastp trimming at Q25, assembled clones with MiXCR and retained in-frame beta chains. CDR3 protein sequences are deduplicated, and each keeps its most common genes and DNA. In this record, the V and J calls reflect TCRdb's handling and not the investigators' own analysis. The sample table shows roughly 700,000 distinct CDR3 sequences, and roughly 20% are seen once. Together, the top ten hold under 20% of the sample.

The sequence derives from a male donor with ankylosing spondylitis. The receptor chain draws on TRBV20-1 and TRBJ2-5; the D gene lacks a confident call. Sequenced sample: blood, either unsorted or a sorted T cell fraction (not recorded which). The CDR3 has the sequence CSATNGETQYF. The nucleotide sequence is TGCAGTGCTACGAACGGAGAGACCCAGTACTTC.